The present entry profiles one T cell receptor (beta chain) with its context. Its antigen is undetermined. This specimen belongs to a study of cytomegalovirus exposure and HLA in healthy donors. Overall study findings and caveats: Being productive about 87% or about 30% of the time was typical of most TCR beta V segments in an earlier analysis. Reportedly, diagnosis of cytomegalovirus status by the classifier showed high specificity and sensitivity. Sequencing probably produced one cluster of sequence variants that were highly shared.

After removal of 6 bases from V and 0 bases from J, the junction contained 14 bases not matched to a gene. The CDR3 runs 18 residues. Per germline, CDR1 SNHLY and CDR2 FYNNEI. 13 Jbeta primers and 60 Vbeta primers were used for the PCR. Using immunoSEQ multiplex PCR, the repertoire was profiled, and TCRdb retains in-frame clones only, with some absent. The ten most abundant clones cover about 4% of a sample with approximately 110,000 clones. The chain employs TRBV2 and TRBJ1-5; 7 bases fit TRBD1. Sequencing was carried out using PBMCs. The receptor comes from a man in his thirties or forties in good health and CMV-seronegative. CDR3 bases: TGTGCCAGCAGCGCCACCCTGGGACAGCTATATAGCAATCAGCCCCAGCATTTT. Protein: CASSATLGQLYSNQPQHF.